Listed below are T cell receptor beta chains from one sample, sequenced in a study of cytomegalovirus exposure and HLA in healthy donors. Sequencing used immunoSEQ multiplex PCR; TCRdb keeps in-frame clones, though not all of them. This table has 150,000 to 200,000 clones, over 65% appearing once. Sequenced material: PBMCs. Receptor source: a woman aged 30 to 39 in good health and CMV-seropositive. Both conserved end residues are part of each CDR3. Fields, in order: J gene, V gene, D gene, clone size, CDR3 protein, CDR3 DNA. The D gene is left open where the match is weak. Size is omitted from some rows. Given values are once, few, many or a class for expanded clones.

J: TRBJ2-5; V: TRBV9; D: TRBD1; size: .; CDR3: CASSADRGLETQYF; DNA: TGTGCCAGCAGCGCGGACAGGGGGCTGGAGACCCAGTACTTC
J: TRBJ2-4; V: TRBV28; D: TRBD1; size: .; CDR3: CASARSGTGGKNIQYF; DNA: TGTGCCAGCGCCCGTTCCGGGACAGGGGGCAAAAACATTCAGTACTTC
J: TRBJ1-1; V: TRBV27; D: .; size: .; CDR3: CASSLSLQAEAFF; DNA: TGTGCCAGCAGTTTATCCCTTCAGGCTGAAGCTTTCTTT
J: TRBJ2-7; V: TRBV7-2; D: TRBD1; size: .; CDR3: CASSSPYGQGAYEQYF; DNA: TGTGCCAGCAGCTCCCCATACGGGCAGGGGGCCTACGAGCAGTACTTC
J: TRBJ2-2; V: TRBV2; D: .; size: once; CDR3: CASCPGGLAGELFF; DNA: TGTGCCAGCTGTCCCGGCGGACTTGCGGGGGAGCTGTTTTTT
J: TRBJ2-6; V: TRBV28; D: TRBD1; size: .; CDR3: CASSSGTGISGANVLTF; DNA: TGTGCCAGCAGCTCCGGGACAGGGATCTCTGGGGCCAACGTCCTGACTTTC
J: TRBJ1-3; V: TRBV12-2; D: .; size: .; CDR3: CASRLRGARSSGNTIYF; DNA: TGTGCAAGTCGCTTAAGGGGCGCGCGGAGCTCTGGAAACACCATATATTTT
J: TRBJ2-5; V: TRBV6-1; D: .; size: .; CDR3: CASSGYVQYQETQYF; DNA: TGTGCCAGCAGTGGATATGTGCAGTACCAAGAGACCCAGTACTTC
J: TRBJ1-4; V: TRBV27; D: .; size: .; CDR3: CASSLFGGGNNEKLFF; DNA: TGTGCCAGCAGTTTATTTGGCGGGGGGAATAATGAAAAACTGTTTTTT
J: TRBJ2-1; V: TRBV7-2; D: TRBD2; size: once; CDR3: CASSLVSGAGVYNEQFF; DNA: TGTGCCAGCAGCTTAGTTTCGGGAGCGGGAGTGTACAATGAGCAGTTCTTC
J: TRBJ2-7; V: TRBV14; D: TRBD2; size: .; CDR3: CASSPPGGRAFYEQYF; DNA: TGTGCCAGCAGCCCGCCCGGCGGGAGGGCCTTCTACGAGCAGTACTTC
J: TRBJ1-2; V: TRBV7-6; D: TRBD1; size: .; CDR3: CASSRSGTGVGYGYTF; DNA: TGTGCCAGCAGCCGCTCAGGGACAGGGGTTGGGTATGGCTACACCTTC
J: TRBJ1-2; V: TRBV6-5; D: TRBD1; size: .; CDR3: CASRRQGAANYGYTF; DNA: TGTGCCAGCAGAAGACAGGGGGCAGCTAACTATGGCTACACCTTC
J: TRBJ2-7; V: TRBV7-6; D: TRBD1; size: .; CDR3: CASSPGQGGYEQYF; DNA: TGTGCCAGCAGCCCGGGACAGGGTGGCTACGAGCAGTACTTC
J: TRBJ1-1; V: TRBV11-3; D: .; size: .; CDR3: CASSFTPETEAFF; DNA: TGTGCCAGCAGCTTTACACCGGAGACTGAAGCTTTCTTT
J: TRBJ2-3; V: TRBV13; D: .; size: .; CDR3: CASSLGNMADTQYF; DNA: TGTGCCAGCAGCTTAGGGAACATGGCAGATACGCAGTATTTT
J: TRBJ2-3; V: TRBV30; D: TRBD2; size: .; CDR3: CAWSVRREKGTQYF; DNA: TGTGCCTGGAGTGTACGGCGGGAGAAAGGCACGCAGTATTTT
J: TRBJ2-1; V: TRBV19; D: TRBD2; size: .; CDR3: CASSTRTSGSGGYNEQFF; DNA: TGTGCCAGTAGCACCCGGACTAGCGGGAGCGGGGGCTACAATGAGCAGTTCTTC
J: TRBJ1-5; V: TRBV7-2; D: .; size: .; CDR3: CASSLESGQPQHF; DNA: TGTGCCAGCAGCTTAGAATCGGGGCAGCCCCAGCATTTT
J: TRBJ1-2; V: TRBV5-5; D: .; size: few; CDR3: CASSVQGFGLRGYTF; DNA: TGTGCCAGCAGCGTACAGGGTTTCGGTTTGCGCGGCTACACCTTC
J: TRBJ2-2; V: TRBV5-1; D: TRBD2; size: .; CDR3: CASSPGLAGFGGELFF; DNA: TGCGCCAGCAGCCCAGGACTAGCGGGATTTGGCGGGGAGCTGTTTTTT
J: TRBJ1-2; V: TRBV5-1; D: .; size: .; CDR3: CASRRDTYGYTF; DNA: TGCGCCAGCAGACGGGACACCTATGGCTACACCTTC
J: TRBJ1-4; V: TRBV7-2; D: TRBD1; size: .; CDR3: CASSYPETGGRGNEKLFF; DNA: TGTGCCAGCAGCTATCCGGAGACAGGGGGGAGAGGTAATGAAAAACTGTTTTTT
J: TRBJ2-1; V: TRBV5-1; D: TRBD1; size: few; CDR3: CASSLDRTGSYNEQFF; DNA: TGCGCCAGCAGCTTGGATCGGACAGGCTCCTACAATGAGCAGTTCTTC
J: TRBJ2-7; V: TRBV5-1; D: TRBD1; size: .; CDR3: CASSLGGQGAYEQYF; DNA: TGCGCCAGCAGCTTGGGGGGACAGGGGGCCTACGAGCAGTACTTC
J: TRBJ2-3; V: TRBV7-8; D: TRBD1; size: .; CDR3: CASSFAGTGTDTQYF; DNA: TGTGCCAGCAGCTTCGCCGGGACAGGCACAGATACGCAGTATTTT